The present TCR beta chain was sequenced within a study of HIV-infected patients and healthy controls. Study conclusions and caveats: In healthy controls, MAIT alpha CDR3s were common; in HIV+ repertoires, severely depleted. Untreated HIV+ repertoires had roughly threefold fewer distinct CDR3s and lower Shannon diversity than healthy controls.

Whole blood was used without fractionation, so all unsorted peripheral T cells were included. The CDR3 consists of 14 residues. Germline assignment: CDR1 SNHLY and CDR2 FYNNEI. The V and J ends lost 6 bases and 10 bases, in that order; junction bases with no gene match: 10. This clonotype appeared many times. Its specificity is not known. Reverse transcription used around 480 ng RNA and constant-region primers for alpha and beta. Each of the alpha and beta chains got its own library through chain-specific third strand synthesis with indices. One primer pair amplified all rearrangements per chain; each cDNA got molecular barcodes. The library had 12-nucleotide molecular identifiers formed by two random hexamers joined together. TCRdb independently ran MiXCR on the 5' RACE reads; one entry per CDR3 protein. This table has approximately 15,000 distinct CDR3 sequences, about 5% appearing once.

This receptor was taken from an adult in good health. The sequenced material came from blood. The chain combines TRBV2 with TRBJ2-1, with 9 bases aligning to TRBD2. CDR3 loop: CASSPGLASGEQFF. The CDR3 bases are TGTGCCAGCAGCCCGGGACTAGCCTCAGGGGAGCAGTTCTTC.